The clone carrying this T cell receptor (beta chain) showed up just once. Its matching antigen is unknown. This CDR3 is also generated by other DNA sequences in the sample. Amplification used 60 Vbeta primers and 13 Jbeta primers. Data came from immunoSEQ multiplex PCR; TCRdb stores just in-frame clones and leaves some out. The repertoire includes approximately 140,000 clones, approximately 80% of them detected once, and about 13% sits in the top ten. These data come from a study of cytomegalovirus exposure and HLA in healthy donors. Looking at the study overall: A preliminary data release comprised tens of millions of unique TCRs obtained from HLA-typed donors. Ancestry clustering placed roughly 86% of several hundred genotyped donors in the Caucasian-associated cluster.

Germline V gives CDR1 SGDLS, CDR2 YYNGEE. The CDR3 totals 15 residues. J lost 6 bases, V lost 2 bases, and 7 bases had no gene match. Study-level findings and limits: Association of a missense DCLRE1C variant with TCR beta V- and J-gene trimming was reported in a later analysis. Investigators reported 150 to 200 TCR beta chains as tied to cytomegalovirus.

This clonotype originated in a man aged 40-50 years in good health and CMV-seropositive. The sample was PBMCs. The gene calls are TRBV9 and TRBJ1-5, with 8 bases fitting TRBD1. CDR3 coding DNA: TGTGCCAGCAGCGTGGGGACAGGTCTCGGTCAGCCCCAGCATTTT. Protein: CASSVGTGLGQPQHF.